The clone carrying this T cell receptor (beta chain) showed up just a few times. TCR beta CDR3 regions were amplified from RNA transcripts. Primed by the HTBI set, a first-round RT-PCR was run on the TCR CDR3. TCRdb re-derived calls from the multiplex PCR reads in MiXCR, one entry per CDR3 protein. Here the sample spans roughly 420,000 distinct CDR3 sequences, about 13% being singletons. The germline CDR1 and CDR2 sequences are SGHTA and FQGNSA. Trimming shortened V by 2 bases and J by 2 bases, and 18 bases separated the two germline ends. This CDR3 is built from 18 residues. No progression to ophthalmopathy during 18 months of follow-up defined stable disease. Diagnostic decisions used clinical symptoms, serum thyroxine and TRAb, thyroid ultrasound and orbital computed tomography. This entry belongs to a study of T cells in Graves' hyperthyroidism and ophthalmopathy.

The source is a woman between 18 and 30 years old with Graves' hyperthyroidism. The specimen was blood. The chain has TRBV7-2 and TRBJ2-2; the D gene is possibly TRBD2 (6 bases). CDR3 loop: CASSLSFGGTGNTGELFF. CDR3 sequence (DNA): TGTGCCAGCAGCTTATCTTTTGGCGGGACGGGTAACACCGGGGAGCTGTTTTTT.